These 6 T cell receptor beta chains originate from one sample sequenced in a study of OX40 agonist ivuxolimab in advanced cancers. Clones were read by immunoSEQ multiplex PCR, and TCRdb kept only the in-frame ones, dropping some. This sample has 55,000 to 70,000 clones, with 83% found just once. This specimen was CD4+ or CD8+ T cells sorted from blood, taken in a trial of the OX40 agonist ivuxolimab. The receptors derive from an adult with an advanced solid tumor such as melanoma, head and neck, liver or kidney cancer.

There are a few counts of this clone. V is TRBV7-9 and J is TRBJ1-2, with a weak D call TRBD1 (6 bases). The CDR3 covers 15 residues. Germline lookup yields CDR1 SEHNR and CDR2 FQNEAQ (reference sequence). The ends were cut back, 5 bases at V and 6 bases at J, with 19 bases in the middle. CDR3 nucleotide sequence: TGTGCCAGCAGCCCATCGAGCACAGGGACCCATGGCTACACCTTC. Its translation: CASSPSSTGTHGYTF.

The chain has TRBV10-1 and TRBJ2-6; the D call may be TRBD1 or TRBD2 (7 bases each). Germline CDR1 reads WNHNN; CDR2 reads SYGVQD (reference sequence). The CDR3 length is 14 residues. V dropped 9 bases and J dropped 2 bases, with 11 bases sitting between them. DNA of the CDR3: TGCGCCAGGGGAGGGGGCGCTGGGGCCAACGTCCTGACTTTC. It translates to CARGGGAGANVLTF.

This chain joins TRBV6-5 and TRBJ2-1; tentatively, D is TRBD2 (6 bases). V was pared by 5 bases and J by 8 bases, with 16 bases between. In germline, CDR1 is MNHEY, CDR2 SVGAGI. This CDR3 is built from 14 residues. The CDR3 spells CASSPPYGGDEQFF. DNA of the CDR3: TGTGCCAGCAGTCCCCCTTACGGGGGAGATGAGCAGTTCTTC.

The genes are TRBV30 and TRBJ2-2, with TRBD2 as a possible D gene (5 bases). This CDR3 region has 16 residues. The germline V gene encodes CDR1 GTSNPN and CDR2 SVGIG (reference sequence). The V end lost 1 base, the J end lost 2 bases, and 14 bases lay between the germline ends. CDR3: CAWSATRWANTGELFF. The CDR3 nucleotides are TGTGCCTGGAGTGCTACTAGGTGGGCCAACACCGGGGAGCTGTTTTTT.

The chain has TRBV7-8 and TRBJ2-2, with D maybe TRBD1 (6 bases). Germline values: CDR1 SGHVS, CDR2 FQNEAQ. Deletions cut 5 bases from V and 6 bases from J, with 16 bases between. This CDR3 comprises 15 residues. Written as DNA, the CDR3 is TGTGCCAGCAGCCCCCGCCAGGGGCCGGCCGGGGAGCTGTTTTTT. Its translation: CASSPRQGPAGELFF.

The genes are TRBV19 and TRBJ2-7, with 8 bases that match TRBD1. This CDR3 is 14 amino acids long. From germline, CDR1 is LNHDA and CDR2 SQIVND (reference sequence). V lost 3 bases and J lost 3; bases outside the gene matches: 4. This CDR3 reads CASSIDRGNYEQYF. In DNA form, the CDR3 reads TGTGCCAGTAGTATCGACAGGGGTAACTACGAGCAGTACTTC.